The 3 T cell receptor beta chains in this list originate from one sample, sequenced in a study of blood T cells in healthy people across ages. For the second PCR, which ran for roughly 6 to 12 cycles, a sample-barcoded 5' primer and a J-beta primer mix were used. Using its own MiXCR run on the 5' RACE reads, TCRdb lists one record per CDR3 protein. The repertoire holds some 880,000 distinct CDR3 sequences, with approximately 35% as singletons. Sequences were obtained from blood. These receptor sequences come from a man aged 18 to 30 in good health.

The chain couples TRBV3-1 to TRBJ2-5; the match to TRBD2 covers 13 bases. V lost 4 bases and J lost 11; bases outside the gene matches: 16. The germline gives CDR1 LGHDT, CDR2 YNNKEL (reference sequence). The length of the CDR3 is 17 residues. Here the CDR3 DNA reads TGTGCCAGCAGCCCTGGGACTAGCGGGACTACTTACAATGAGCAGTACTTC. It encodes CASSPGTSGTTYNEQYF.

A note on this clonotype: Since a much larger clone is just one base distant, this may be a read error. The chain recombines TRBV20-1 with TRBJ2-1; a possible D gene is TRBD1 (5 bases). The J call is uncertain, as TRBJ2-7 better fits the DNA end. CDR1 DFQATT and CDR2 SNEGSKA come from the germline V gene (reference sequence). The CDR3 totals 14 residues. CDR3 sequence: CSADRQSSYNEQYF. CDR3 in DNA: TGCAGTGCAGACAGACAGAGCTCCTACAATGAGCAGTACTTC.

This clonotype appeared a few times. The DNA for the CDR3 is TGTGCCAGCAGTGCCCAACTAGCGGGGGGGCTTGATGAGCAGTTCTTC. Amino acids: CASSAQLAGGLDEQFF. The J gene is TRBJ2-1, the V gene TRBV12-3 or TRBV12-4; 13 positions match TRBD2. CDR3 length: 16 residues. Trimming cost V 5 bases and J 8 bases; bases outside gene matches: 9.